Below, 16 T cell receptor beta chains from the same sample are listed, as sequenced in a study of shared clonotypes between healthy human individuals. The naive CD8 population came from CD45RO-negative cells selected for CCR7, without terminally differentiated effector memory CD45RA+ cells. Assay used: immunoSEQ multiplex PCR; TCRdb lists only in-frame clones, some missing. This sample has around 1,900,000 clones, with about 93% found just once. Source material: naive CD8+ T cells from PBMCs. These TCRs come from a man aged 18 to 30 in good health. Some clones in this sample may be carry-over from other donors' samples.

In this sample, this clone turned up once. The CDR3 protein is CASSGTGYEQYF. CDR3 bases: TGTGCCAGTTCCGGGACAGGCTACGAGCAGTACTTC. V gene TRBV7-9 combines with J gene TRBJ2-7, with 8 bases identical to TRBD1. Trimming at V came to 9 bases and at J to 3 bases, leaving 4 bases not matched to a gene. This CDR3 contains 12 residues. Germline values: CDR1 SEHNR, CDR2 FQNEAQ (reference sequence).

This clone came up a few times. The genes are TRBV27 and TRBJ2-2, with 9 bases that match TRBD1. The CDR3 is made up of 14 amino acids. CDR1 is MNHEY, CDR2 SMNVEV, per germline (reference sequence). Trimming removed 10 bases from V and 3 bases from J; junction bases left unmatched: 6. For the CDR3, the DNA is TGTGCCACGGGGGGACAGGGTTACACCGGGGAGCTGTTTTTT. It codes for CATGGQGYTGELFF.

The chain combines TRBV27 with TRBJ2-3, with 11 bases fitting TRBD1. This CDR3 is built from 16 residues. Germline-derived CDR1 and CDR2 are MNHEY and SMNVEV (reference sequence). The V segment lost 5 bases and the J segment 2 bases; nucleotides outside the gene matches: 6. CDR3 bases: TGTGCCAGCAGTCCCCGGACAGGGGGCAACACAGATACGCAGTATTTT. This translates into CASSPRTGGNTDTQYF.

The chain links TRBV25-1 to TRBJ2-2; D may correspond to TRBD1 or TRBD2 (5 bases each). CDR3 size: 14 residues. CDR1 MGHDK and CDR2 SYGVNS come from the germline V gene. The V end was cut by 8 bases, the J end by 4 bases, with 14 bases between. The CDR3: CASAASGGTGELFF. The CDR3 DNA follows: TGTGCCAGCGCAGCTTCTGGGGGCACCGGGGAGCTGTTTTTT.

The chain employs TRBV7-3 and TRBJ2-5; no definite D call. V was trimmed by 5 bases and J by 1 base, leaving 14 bases between them. This CDR3 comprises 15 residues. Germline-derived CDR1 and CDR2 are SGHTA and FQGTGA. CDR3 residues: CASSPYERPQETQYF. CDR3 bases: TGTGCCAGCAGCCCGTATGAGAGGCCCCAAGAGACCCAGTACTTC. Supplemented by reference TRBV7-3 and TRBJ2-5, the full variable domain reads GAGVSQTPSNKVTEKGKYVELRCDPISGHTALYWYRQSLGQGPEFLIYFQGTGAADDSGLPNDRFFAVRPEGSVSTLKIQRTERGDSAVYLCASSPYERPQETQYFGPGTRLLVL.

This chain connects TRBV2 to TRBJ2-7; 7 bases agree with TRBD1. J gave up 4 bases and V 8 bases, and 8 bases lay outside the gene matches. The CDR3 is 13 residues long. Per the germline V gene, CDR1 is SNHLY and CDR2 is FYNNEI. The CDR3 reads CASFDRDSYEQYF. DNA for the CDR3: TGTGCCAGCTTCGACAGGGATAGTTACGAGCAGTACTTC.

V is TRBV11-3 and J is TRBJ2-7; TRBD1 matches at 8 bases. Germline CDR1 SGHNT, CDR2 YENEEA. The CDR3 length is 14 residues. Trimming removed 4 bases from V and 2 bases from J; junction bases left unmatched: 4. CDR3 loop: CASSSGTGPYEQYF. The CDR3 nucleotides are TGTGCCAGCAGCTCCGGGACAGGCCCCTACGAGCAGTACTTC.

The chain is built from TRBV29-1 and TRBJ2-7; TRBD1 aligns across 9 bases. V dropped 7 bases and J dropped 4; count of bases not matched to a gene: 8. Germline-derived CDR1 and CDR2 are SQVTM and ANQGSEA. The CDR3 has 13 amino acids. CDR3 coding DNA: TGCAGCGGCGGAGGGACAGGGCCTTACGAGCAGTACTTC. It encodes CSGGGTGPYEQYF.

The J gene is TRBJ1-2, the V gene TRBV2; TRBD1 might be the D (5 bases). CDR1 is SNHLY, CDR2 FYNNEI, per germline. Trimming cost V 7 bases and J 4 bases, with 16 bases left between them. The CDR3 extends over 14 amino acids. In DNA form, the CDR3 reads TGTGCCAGCATGAGAGAGGGTAGGGGCTATGGCTACACCTTC. It is translated as CASMREGRGYGYTF. The variable domain in full, with the rest retrieved from reference TRBV2 and TRBJ1-2, is EPEVTQTPSHQVTQMGQEVILRCVPISNHLYFYWYRQILGQKVEFLVSFYNNEISEKSEIFDDQFSVERPDGSNFTLKIRSTKLEDSAMYFCASMREGRGYGYTFGSGTRLTVV.

Turning to this clone: Other nucleotide sequences from this sample produce the same CDR3. The chain couples TRBV7-9 to TRBJ1-1; the D is unclear. CDR1 and CDR2 (germline): SEHNR, FQNEAQ (reference sequence). The CDR3 is 11 residues long. Deletions cut 5 bases from V and 6 bases from J, with 7 bases between. The CDR3 is CASSPGSEAFF. DNA for the CDR3: TGTGCCAGCAGCCCTGGGTCTGAAGCTTTCTTT.

The J gene is TRBJ2-7, the V gene TRBV27; D may be TRBD2 (5 bases). This CDR3 contains 18 residues. The germline V gene has CDR1 MNHEY and CDR2 SMNVEV (reference sequence). V was trimmed by 2 bases and J by 4 bases, leaving 24 bases between them. CDR3 sequence reads: CASSLTSGFGRGIYEQYF. The CDR3 region has the DNA TGTGCCAGCAGTTTAACCTCCGGATTCGGTCGGGGTATTTACGAGCAGTACTTC.

This chain joins TRBV28 and TRBJ1-1; 10 bases line up with TRBD1. The CDR3 extends over 17 amino acids. V lost 5 bases and J lost 3; bases outside the gene matches: 12. Germline CDR1 is MDHEN and CDR2 is SYDVKM. In DNA form, the CDR3 reads TGTGCCAGCAGTCAAATGACAGGGGGCAATGAGGACACTGAAGCTTTCTTT. This translates into CASSQMTGGNEDTEAFF.

The rearrangement uses TRBV7-9 and TRBJ1-1; TRBD1 agrees at 7 bases. The V segment lost 8 bases and the J segment 4 bases; nucleotides outside the gene matches: 7. CDR3 size: 13 residues. CDR1 is SEHNR and CDR2 is FQNEAQ in the germline V gene (reference sequence). CDR3: CASQQGPVTEAFF. CDR3 nucleotide sequence: TGTGCCAGCCAACAGGGGCCAGTCACTGAAGCTTTCTTT.

J is TRBJ2-1 and V is TRBV11-2, with 7 bases identical to TRBD1. Per the germline V gene, CDR1 is SGHAT and CDR2 is FQNNGV. With 6 bases clipped from V and 0 bases from J, the junction kept 8 bases outside the gene matches. The CDR3 is made up of 16 amino acids. CDR3 residues: CASSPGTASSYNEQFF. In DNA form, the CDR3 reads TGTGCCAGCAGTCCTGGGACAGCCAGCTCCTACAATGAGCAGTTCTTC.

V and J are TRBV19 and TRBJ2-7, with 9 bases aligning to TRBD1. This CDR3 contains 15 residues. Trimming at V came to 4 bases and at J to 1 base, leaving 5 bases not matched to a gene. Germline CDR1 reads LNHDA; CDR2 reads SQIVND (reference sequence). CDR3 bases: TGTGCCAGTAGTAGCTTCGGGACAGGGTCCTACGAGCAGTACTTC. This sequence encodes CASSSFGTGSYEQYF.

The chain links TRBV14 to TRBJ2-2; D is ambiguous. The CDR3 length is 15 residues. Per the germline V gene, CDR1 is SGHDN and CDR2 is FVKESK. V was trimmed by 1 base and J by 2 bases, leaving 8 bases between them. CDR3: CASSQGTTNTGELFF. The CDR3 region has the DNA TGTGCCAGCAGCCAAGGGACCACCAACACCGGGGAGCTGTTTTTT.